This record concerns one T cell receptor beta chain sequence. The data were obtained in a study of OX40 agonist ivuxolimab in advanced cancers. The germline CDR1 and CDR2 sequences are MNHEY and SVGAGI. The CDR3 covers 14 residues. Trimming shortened V by 4 bases and J by 4 bases, and 10 bases separated the two germline ends. Only in-frame clones appear in the TCRdb table, and some are missing; sequencing was by immunoSEQ multiplex PCR. Of approximately 66,000 clones in the sample, roughly 88% were seen once. V is TRBV6-5 and J is TRBJ2-2; the D is unclear. This sequence originates from an adult with an advanced solid tumor such as melanoma, head and neck, liver or kidney cancer. Here the sequenced sample was CD4+ or CD8+ T cells sorted from blood, taken in a trial of the OX40 agonist ivuxolimab. The CDR3 region has the DNA TGTGCCAGCAGTTCTCCCGACACCACCGGGGAGCTGTTTTTT. This translates into CASSSPDTTGELFF.